This record looks at one TCR beta chain sequence and its context. Its specificity is unknown. Assay execution took place at the deep level. Profiled with immunoSEQ multiplex PCR; TCRdb holds only in-frame clones, not every one. The sample shows some 490,000 clones, 78% of them seen only once. This sample was taken from a study of shared clonotypes between healthy human individuals. Study-level points and caveats: Clonotype sharing among donors was thought likely to change with sequencing depth. Enrolling few donors narrowed the genetic and exposure-history diversity that was represented.

Germline CDR1 SGHTS, CDR2 YDEGEE. With V trimmed by 4 bases and J by 5 bases, 6 bases remained unmatched. The CDR3 is 15 residues long. Only Caucasian adults living in Nashville, Tennessee made up the donor group. The TCR sequence derives from a woman between 35 and 50 years old in good health. Some clones in this sample may be carry-over from other donors' samples. Sequenced sample: PBMCs. The rearrangement uses TRBV5-8 and TRBJ2-4, with 10 bases fitting TRBD2. The CDR3 nucleotides are TGTGCCAGCAGCCTAGGGACTAGCGCAGAAAACATTCAGTACTTC. Its protein is CASSLGTSAENIQYF. Full variable domain (outside the CDR3, taken from reference TRBV5-8 and TRBJ2-4): EAGVTQSPTHLIKTRGQQATLRCSPISGHTSVYWYQQALGLGLQFLLWYDEGEERNRGNFPPRFSGRQFPNYSSELNVNALELEDSALYLCASSLGTSAENIQYFGAGTRLSVL.